This T cell receptor (beta chain) was sequenced in a study of Ad26.COV2.S vaccination and SARS-CoV-2 variants. Across the whole study: Ad26.COV2.S given intramuscularly, once or twice 56 days apart. Points from the study as a whole: Placebo recipients had lower spike-specific TCR breadth than vaccine recipients. In vaccinated individuals, spike-specific CD8+ and CD4+ T cell responses reportedly displayed substantial breadth.

The CDR3 contains 18 residues. Germline loops: CDR1 MNHEY, CDR2 SVGEGT. Germline trimming cut 2 bases from V and 0 bases from J; bases unmatched to any gene: 7. Described treatment: around 19 received Ad26.COV2.S at low or high dose, single or two shots; about 5 received placebo; per-sample allocation not given. Sampling was performed 63 days after the first vaccine or placebo injection. This clone showed up just a few times. Its specificity is not known. Repertoires were generated with immunoSEQ multiplex PCR, while TCRdb's copy carries only in-frame clones and drops some. The sample comprises around 270,000 clones, roughly 87% of which are singletons, and roughly 3% rests with the top ten.

This clonotype was obtained from a person aged 18 to 65 who received the Ad26.COV2.S COVID-19 vaccine or a placebo. The chain combines TRBV6-2 or TRBV6-3 with TRBJ2-3, with 11 bases identical to TRBD2. The starting material was peripheral blood, obtained in a trial of Ad26.COV2.S vaccine versus placebo. Here the CDR3 reads CASSYTRLAGFSTDTQYF. CDR3 nucleotide sequence: TGTGCCAGCAGTTACACTAGACTAGCGGGATTTAGCACAGATACGCAGTATTTT.